Listed here are 14 T cell receptor beta chains from one sample, sequenced in a study of blood T cell repertoires in COVID-19. This table comes from immunoSEQ multiplex PCR, and its TCRdb copy is limited to in-frame clones, with some not included. The data hold about 110,000 clones, with approximately 80% observed a single time. The sequencing sample was made of peripheral blood. These receptors were obtained from a woman older than 75 with active or convalescent COVID-19.

In nucleotides, the CDR3 is TGTGCCAGCAGCTTAGATGAGGGAGGGCAACCCTACAATGAGCAGTTCTTC. This codes for CASSLDEGGQPYNEQFF. The chain carries TRBV11-2 and TRBJ2-1; TRBD2 matches at 7 bases. The CDR3 is 17 residues long. V shed 0 bases and J 2 bases; nucleotides not matched to a gene: 7. Germline assignment: CDR1 SGHAT and CDR2 FQNNGV.

This clone is a singleton in its sample. The V and J genes are TRBV5-6 and TRBJ2-7; TRBD1 matches 7 bases. The CDR3 has 15 residues. The ends lost 5 bases at V and 2 bases at J; junction bases unmatched: 10. Germline V gene data show CDR1 as SGHDT and CDR2 as YYEEEE. The CDR3 protein is CASSLERDRPYEQYF. In nucleotides, the CDR3 is TGTGCCAGCAGTTTAGAACGGGACAGACCCTACGAGCAGTACTTC.

This sequence joins TRBV18 and TRBJ2-7; D not resolved. The germline V gene encodes CDR1 KGHSH and CDR2 LQKENI. V gave up 3 bases and J gave up 0 bases, with 6 bases separating them. The CDR3 sequence is 13 residues long. The CDR3 DNA is TGTGCCAGCTCACCCACGAGCTCCTACGAGCAGTACTTC. It is translated as CASSPTSSYEQYF.

The chain joins TRBV21-1 to TRBJ2-1; no DNA check was done on the table's D call, TRBD1. TRBV21-1 is annotated as a pseudogene. The CDR3 spans 16 residues. CDR3 residues: CASSGSTGTTCNEQFF. The CDR3, as DNA: TGTGCCAGCAGCGGGTCAACCGGGACAACCTGCAATGAGCAGTTCTTC.

This clone was detected only a few times. V gene TRBV28 combines with J gene TRBJ1-4; the D gene is possibly TRBD1 (6 bases). The germline V and J ends were trimmed by 3 bases and 7 bases, with 9 bases remaining between them. The CDR3 length is 13 residues. In germline, CDR1 is MDHEN, CDR2 SYDVKM. The CDR3 sequence: CASSLGGPEKLFF. CDR3 in DNA: TGTGCCAGCAGTTTGGGGGGGCCTGAAAAACTGTTTTTT.

V is TRBV4-1 and J is TRBJ2-1; the match to TRBD2 covers 7 bases. With V trimmed by 3 bases and J by 4 bases, 12 bases remained unmatched. Germline CDR1 MGHRA, CDR2 YSYEKL. The CDR3 has 17 residues. Written as DNA, the CDR3 is TGCGCCAGCAGCCACACTGCGGGGAGGGCGAAGTACAATGAGCAGTTCTTC. It codes for CASSHTAGRAKYNEQFF.

V and J are TRBV4-2 and TRBJ2-2; possibly TRBD2 for D (7 bases). This CDR3 is built from 16 residues. The germline CDR1 and CDR2 sequences are LGHNA and YNFKEQ. V gave up 6 bases and J gave up 3 bases, with 17 bases separating them. CDR3 sequence reads: CASSPLGGRDTGELFF. CDR3 DNA sequence: TGTGCCAGCAGTCCCCTCGGGGGGCGCGACACCGGGGAGCTGTTTTTT.

The chain links TRBV19 to TRBJ2-7, with 7 bases identical to TRBD1. Germline loops: CDR1 LNHDA, CDR2 SQIVND (reference sequence). CDR3 size: 17 residues. V was pared by 6 bases and J by 0 bases, with 14 bases of the junction left unmatched. The CDR3 bases are TGTGCCAGTAGATTCGCGGTATCGGACAGGTTCTCCTACGAGCAGTACTTC. Amino acids: CASRFAVSDRFSYEQYF.

The chain carries TRBV19 and TRBJ2-3; a weak D match, TRBD1 (6 bases). CDR1 is LNHDA, CDR2 SQIVND, per germline (reference sequence). The CDR3 extends over 14 amino acids. The V end lost 5 bases, the J end lost 4 bases, and 13 bases lay between the germline ends. CDR3 DNA: TGTGCCAGTAGTTTCCAGGGGTTTTCAGATACGCAGTATTTT. It yields the protein CASSFQGFSDTQYF.

This clone was seen only once. This chain joins TRBV5-1 and TRBJ2-3; D may be TRBD1 (5 bases). V lost 3 bases, J lost 0 bases, and 11 bases lay in between. The CDR3 contains 15 residues. Germline V gene sequence: CDR1 SGHRS, CDR2 YFSETQ. Here the CDR3 DNA reads TGCGCCAGCAGCTCTTTCGGACAAAGCACAGATACGCAGTATTTT. Translating it yields CASSSFGQSTDTQYF.

There are a few counts of this clone. V usage is TRBV4-1 and J usage is TRBJ2-1; 9 bases are a match to TRBD2. Germline-derived CDR1 and CDR2 are MGHRA and YSYEKL. The trim removed 0 bases at V and 2 bases at J, leaving 5 bases unmatched. This CDR3 spans 17 amino acids. CDR3 in DNA: TGCGCCAGCAGCCAAGACCCTATAGCGGGAGCCTACAATGAGCAGTTCTTC. It codes for CASSQDPIAGAYNEQFF.

V is TRBV5-1 and J is TRBJ2-3; the match to TRBD2 covers 15 bases. The CDR3 is 17 residues long. Germline CDR1 and CDR2: SGHRS and YFSETQ. V trimming: 4 bases; J trimming: 2 bases; junction bases outside the gene matches: 5. CDR3 DNA: TGCGCCAGCAGCGCCGGACTAGCGGGAGGGAACACAGATACGCAGTATTTT. Amino acid sequence: CASSAGLAGGNTDTQYF.

The gene calls are TRBV28 and TRBJ2-7, with 8 bases matching TRBD2. From germline, CDR1 is MDHEN and CDR2 SYDVKM. This CDR3 spans 15 amino acids. Trimming took 2 bases from V and 9 from J; bases not matched to a gene: 12. The CDR3 here is CASSLAGTRPDRQYF. In nucleotides, the CDR3 is TGTGCCAGCAGTTTAGCCGGGACTAGACCGGACCGGCAGTACTTC.

The chain has TRBV3-1 (or the pseudogene TRBV3-2) and TRBJ2-3, with 7 bases lining up with TRBD2. Germline V lookup: CDR1 LGHDT, CDR2 YNNKEL (reference sequence). V lost 1 base and J lost 4; bases outside the gene matches: 14. There are 18 residues in the CDR3. CDR3 sequence: CASSQVGSGARRADTQYF. DNA for the CDR3: TGTGCCAGCAGCCAAGTGGGGAGCGGGGCACGGCGGGCAGATACGCAGTATTTT.